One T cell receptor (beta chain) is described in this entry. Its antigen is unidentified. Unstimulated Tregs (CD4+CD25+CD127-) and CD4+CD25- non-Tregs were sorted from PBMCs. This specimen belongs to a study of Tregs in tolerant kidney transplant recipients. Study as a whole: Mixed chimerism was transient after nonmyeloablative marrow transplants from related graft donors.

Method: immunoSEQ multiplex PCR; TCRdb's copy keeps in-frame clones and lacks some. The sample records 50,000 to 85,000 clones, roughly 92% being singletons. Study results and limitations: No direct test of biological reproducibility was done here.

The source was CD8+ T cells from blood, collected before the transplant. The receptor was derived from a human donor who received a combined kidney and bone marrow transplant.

CDR3 region: CAIGNPGQGLYGYTF. CDR3 coding DNA: TGTGCCATCGGGAACCCTGGACAGGGATTATATGGCTACACCTTC. The chain employs TRBV2 and TRBJ1-2, with 8 bases that match TRBD1. The germline V gene has CDR1 SNHLY and CDR2 FYNNEI. The CDR3 is 15 residues long. J lost 5 bases, V lost 10 bases, and 15 bases had no gene match.